This TCR beta chain comes out of a study of early T cells in non-severe SARS-CoV-2 infection. Overall study findings and caveats: Anti-spike CD8 responses were favored by VDJdb matching, which missed private and CD4 specificities.

TCRdb fed the 5' RACE reads into MiXCR, producing one record per CDR3 protein. The sample contains roughly 70,000 distinct CDR3 sequences, roughly 21% of which appear only once. The sample holds many counts of this clonotype. Its cognate antigen is unknown. In germline, CDR1 is SGHTA, CDR2 FQGNSA. V dropped 3 bases and J dropped 6 bases, with 9 bases sitting between them. The CDR3 has 13 residues. The chain recombines TRBV7-2 with TRBJ1-5; D gene unclear. The clonotype was recovered from an adult who was a healthcare worker with PCR-confirmed SARS-CoV-2 infection or an uninfected control (not recorded which). Specimen: whole blood, collected at baseline. The CDR3 DNA reads as TGTGCCAGCAGCTTGGGGAGGCGTCAGCCCCAGCATTTT. It translates to CASSLGRRQPQHF.